The 8 T cell receptor beta chains below were found in one sample sequenced in a study of cytomegalovirus exposure and HLA in healthy donors. The PCR had 60 Vbeta and 13 Jbeta primers. Sequencing used immunoSEQ multiplex PCR; TCRdb keeps in-frame clones, though not all of them. This table holds a few hundred thousand clones, about 86% found once. The sequenced material came from PBMCs. The receptor set was obtained from a woman aged 55-69 years in good health and CMV-seropositive.

The rearrangement links TRBV10-3 to TRBJ2-3, with D possibly matching TRBD1 (6 bases). The germline V gene has CDR1 ENHRY and CDR2 SYGVKD. V lost 6 bases, J lost 0 bases, and 13 bases lay in between. This CDR3 has 15 residues. The CDR3 here is CAIRGGLASTDTQYF. The DNA of the CDR3 is TGTGCCATCAGAGGGGGATTGGCGAGCACAGATACGCAGTATTTT.

V usage is TRBV28 and J usage is TRBJ2-2, with 16 nucleotides matching TRBD2. With V trimmed by 4 bases and J by 1 base, 12 bases remained unmatched. Per the germline V gene, CDR1 is MDHEN and CDR2 is SYDVKM. This CDR3 has 21 residues. The CDR3 here is CASSYPSPGLAGGLNTGELFF. CDR3 DNA: TGTGCCAGCAGTTACCCTTCCCCGGGACTAGCGGGAGGGTTGAACACCGGGGAGCTGTTTTTT.

The genes are TRBV5-1 and TRBJ2-3, with TRBD2 matching 9 bases. V shed 0 bases, J shed 4 bases, and the junction held 6 bases outside the gene matches. Looked up from germline, CDR1 is SGHRS and CDR2 is YFSETQ. This CDR3 contains 16 residues. This CDR3 reads CASSLGPSGTSDTQYF. The CDR3 DNA reads as TGCGCCAGCAGCTTGGGCCCTAGCGGGACGTCAGATACGCAGTATTTT.

J is TRBJ2-7 and V is TRBV6-1; 7 nucleotides match TRBD1. V dropped 6 bases and J dropped 5; count of bases not matched to a gene: 7. Germline V gene sequence: CDR1 MNHNS, CDR2 SASEGT. This CDR3 comprises 13 residues. The chain's CDR3 is CASRLDRLHEQYF. The CDR3, as DNA: TGTGCCAGCAGGCTGGACAGGTTGCACGAGCAGTACTTC.

CDR3 in amino acids: CASSTPGGLKGDEQFF. DNA of the CDR3: TGTGCCAGCAGCACCCCTGGGGGGTTGAAGGGCGATGAGCAGTTCTTC. The V gene is TRBV9, the J gene TRBJ2-1; the D gene is possibly TRBD2 (6 bases). Per germline, CDR1 SGDLS and CDR2 YYNGEE. V was trimmed by 4 bases and J by 8 bases, leaving 22 bases between them. CDR3 size: 16 residues.

This clone was found a few times. The chain joins TRBV7-9 to TRBJ2-7, with 14 bases fitting TRBD2. The germline V gene encodes CDR1 SEHNR and CDR2 FQNEAQ (reference sequence). CDR3 length: 16 amino acids. V shed 4 bases and J 4 bases; nucleotides not matched to a gene: 6. The CDR3 spells CASSSGLAGVGYEQYF. Written as DNA, the CDR3 is TGTGCCAGCAGCTCGGGACTAGCGGGAGTAGGTTACGAGCAGTACTTC.

V and J are TRBV5-1 and TRBJ2-5; 9 bases are shared with TRBD1. The CDR3 extends over 15 amino acids. Unmatched junction bases numbered 7, after V lost 2 bases and J lost 5 bases. Germline loops: CDR1 SGHRS, CDR2 YFSETQ. CDR3 sequence: CASSLQGALGETQYF. CDR3 in DNA: TGCGCCAGCAGCTTACAGGGGGCTTTGGGGGAGACCCAGTACTTC. Supplemented by reference TRBV5-1 and TRBJ2-5, the full variable domain reads KAGVTQTPRYLIKTRGQQVTLSCSPISGHRSVSWYQQTPGQGLQFLFEYFSETQRNKGNFPGRFSGRQFSNSRSEMNVSTLELGDSALYLCASSLQGALGETQYFGPGTRLLVL.

The chain has TRBV13 and TRBJ2-3; D is unclear. Trimming left V 5 bases short and J 2 bases short, with 5 bases between. This CDR3 has 12 residues. CDR1 and CDR2 (germline): PRHDT, FYEKMQ (reference sequence). The CDR3 bases are TGTGCCAGCAGCCCCTCCACAGATACGCAGTATTTT. Its protein is CASSPSTDTQYF.